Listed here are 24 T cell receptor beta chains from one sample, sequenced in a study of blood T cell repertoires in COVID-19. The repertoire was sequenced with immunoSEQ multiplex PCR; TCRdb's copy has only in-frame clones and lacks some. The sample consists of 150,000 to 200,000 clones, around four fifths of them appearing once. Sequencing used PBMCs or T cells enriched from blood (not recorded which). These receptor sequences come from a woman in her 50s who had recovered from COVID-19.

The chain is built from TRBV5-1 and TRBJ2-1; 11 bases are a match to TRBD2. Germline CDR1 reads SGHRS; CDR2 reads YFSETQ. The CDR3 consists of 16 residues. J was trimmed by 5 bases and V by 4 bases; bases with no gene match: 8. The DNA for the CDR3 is TGCGCCAGCAGCAAAGAACCGGGACTAGCGGACAATGAGCAGTTCTTC. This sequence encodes CASSKEPGLADNEQFF.

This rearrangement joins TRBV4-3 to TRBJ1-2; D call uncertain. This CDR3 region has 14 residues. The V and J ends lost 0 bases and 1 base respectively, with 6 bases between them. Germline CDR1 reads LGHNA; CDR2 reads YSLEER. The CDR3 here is CASSQDQVNYGYTF. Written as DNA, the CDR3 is TGCGCCAGCAGCCAAGATCAGGTTAACTATGGCTACACCTTC.

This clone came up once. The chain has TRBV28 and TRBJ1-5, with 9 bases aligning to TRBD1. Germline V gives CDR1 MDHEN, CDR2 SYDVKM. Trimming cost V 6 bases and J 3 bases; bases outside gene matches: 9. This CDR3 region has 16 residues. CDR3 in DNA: TGTGCCAGCAGCTATATTGGGACAGGGTCCAATCAGCCCCAGCATTTT. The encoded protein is CASSYIGTGSNQPQHF. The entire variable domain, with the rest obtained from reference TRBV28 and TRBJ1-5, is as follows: DVKVTQSSRYLVKRTGEKVFLECVQDMDHENMFWYRQDPGLGLRLIYFSYDVKMKEKGDIPEGYSVSREKKERFSLILESASTNQTSMYLCASSYIGTGSNQPQHFGDGTRLSIL.

In DNA form, the CDR3 reads TGTGCCAGCAGCCCGCAAGAGACCCAGTACTTC. It yields the protein CASSPQETQYF. The V and J genes are TRBV7-2 and TRBJ2-5; D unresolved. The CDR3 has 11 residues. Germline assignment: CDR1 SGHTA and CDR2 FQGNSA. Trimming took off 5 bases at V and 2 bases at J, with 3 bases between the two ends.

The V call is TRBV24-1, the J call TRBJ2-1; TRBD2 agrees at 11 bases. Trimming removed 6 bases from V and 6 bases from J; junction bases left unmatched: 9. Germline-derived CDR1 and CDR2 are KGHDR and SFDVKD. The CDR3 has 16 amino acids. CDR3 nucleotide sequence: TGTGCCACCAGTACAAAACTAGCGGGAGTAGGCAATGAGCAGTTCTTC. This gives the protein CATSTKLAGVGNEQFF.

The CDR3: CASSLGRGGNTEAFF. The CDR3 nucleotides are TGTGCCAGCAGCTTAGGGAGGGGGGGGAACACTGAAGCTTTCTTT. This chain uses TRBV13 with TRBJ1-1; a weak D match, TRBD1 (6 bases). Germline loops: CDR1 PRHDT, CDR2 FYEKMQ (reference sequence). The CDR3 runs to 15 residues. Deletions cut 0 bases from V and 1 base from J, with 9 bases between.

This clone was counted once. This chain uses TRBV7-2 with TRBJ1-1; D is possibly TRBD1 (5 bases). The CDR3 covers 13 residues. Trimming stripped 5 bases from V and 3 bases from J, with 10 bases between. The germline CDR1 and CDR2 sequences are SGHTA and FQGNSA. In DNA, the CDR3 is TGTGCCAGCAGCCTGGGGGGGGACACTGAAGCTTTCTTT. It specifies CASSLGGDTEAFF.

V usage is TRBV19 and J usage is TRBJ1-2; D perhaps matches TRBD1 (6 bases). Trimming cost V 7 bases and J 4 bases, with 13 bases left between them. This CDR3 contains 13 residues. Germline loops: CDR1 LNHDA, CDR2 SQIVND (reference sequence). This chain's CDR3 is CASTRTETYGYTF. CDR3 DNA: TGTGCCAGTACCCGGACAGAAACCTATGGCTACACCTTC.

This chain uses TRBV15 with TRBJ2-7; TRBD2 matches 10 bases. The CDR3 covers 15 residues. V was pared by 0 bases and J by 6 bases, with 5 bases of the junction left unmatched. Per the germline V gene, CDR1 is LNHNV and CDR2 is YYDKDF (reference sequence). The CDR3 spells CATSRDLLAGVEQYF. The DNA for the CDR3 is TGTGCCACCAGCAGAGATCTTCTAGCGGGAGTCGAGCAGTACTTC.

The CDR3 region is CASSETKTYEQYF. DNA of the CDR3: TGTGCCAGCAGCGAGACTAAGACCTACGAGCAGTACTTC. The V and J genes are TRBV5-4 and TRBJ2-7; tentatively, D is TRBD2 (5 bases). CDR3 length: 13 residues. CDR1 is SGHNT and CDR2 is YYREEE in the germline V gene (reference sequence). Trimming cost V 4 bases and J 2 bases, with 10 bases left between them.

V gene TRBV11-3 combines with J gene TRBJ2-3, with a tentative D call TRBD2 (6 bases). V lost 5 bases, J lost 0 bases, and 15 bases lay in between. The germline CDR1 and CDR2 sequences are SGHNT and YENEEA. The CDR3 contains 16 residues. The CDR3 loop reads CASSPGTQLSTDTQYF. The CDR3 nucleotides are TGTGCCAGCAGCCCCGGGACTCAACTTAGCACAGATACGCAGTATTTT.

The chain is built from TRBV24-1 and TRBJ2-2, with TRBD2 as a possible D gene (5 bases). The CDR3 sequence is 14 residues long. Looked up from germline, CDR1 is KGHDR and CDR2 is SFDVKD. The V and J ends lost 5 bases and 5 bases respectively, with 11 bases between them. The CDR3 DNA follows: TGTGCCACCAGTGGGGAACTAGTTACCGGGGAGCTGTTTTTT. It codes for CATSGELVTGELFF.

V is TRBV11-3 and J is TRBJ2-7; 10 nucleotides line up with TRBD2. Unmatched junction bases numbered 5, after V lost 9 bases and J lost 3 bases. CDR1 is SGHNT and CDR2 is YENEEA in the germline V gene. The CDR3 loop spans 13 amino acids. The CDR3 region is CASRASGSYEQYF. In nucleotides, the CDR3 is TGTGCCAGTAGGGCTAGCGGGAGCTACGAGCAGTACTTC.

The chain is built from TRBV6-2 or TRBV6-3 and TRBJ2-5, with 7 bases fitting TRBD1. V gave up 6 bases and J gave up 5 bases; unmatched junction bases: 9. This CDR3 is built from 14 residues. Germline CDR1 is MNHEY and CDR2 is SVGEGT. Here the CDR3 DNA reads TGTGCCAGCAGCTATCAGGGGGTCGCGGAGACCCAGTACTTC. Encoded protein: CASSYQGVAETQYF.

The CDR3 loop reads CASTTGQLNSYEQYF. The DNA for the CDR3 is TGTGCCAGCACGACGGGACAGCTGAACTCCTACGAGCAGTACTTC. The rearrangement links TRBV6-6 to TRBJ2-7; TRBD1 aligns across 7 bases. The CDR3 spans 15 residues. The germline V gene encodes CDR1 MNHNY and CDR2 SVGAGI (reference sequence). V was clipped by 7 bases and J by 0 bases; unmatched bases: 9.

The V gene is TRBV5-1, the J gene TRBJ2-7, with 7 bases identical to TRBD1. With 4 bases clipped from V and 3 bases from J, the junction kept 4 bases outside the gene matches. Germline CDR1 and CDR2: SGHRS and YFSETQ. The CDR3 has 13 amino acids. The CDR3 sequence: CASSARQGYEQYF. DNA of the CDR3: TGCGCCAGCAGCGCGAGACAGGGCTACGAGCAGTACTTC.

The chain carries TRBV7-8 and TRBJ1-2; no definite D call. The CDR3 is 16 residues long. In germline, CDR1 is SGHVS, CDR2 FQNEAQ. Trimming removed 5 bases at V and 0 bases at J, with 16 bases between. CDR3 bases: TGTGCCAGCAGCCCGCAGCGTACCAATCCTAACTATGGCTACACCTTC. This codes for CASSPQRTNPNYGYTF. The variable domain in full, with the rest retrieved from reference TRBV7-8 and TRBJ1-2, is GAGVSQSPRYKVAKRGQDVALRCDPISGHVSLFWYQQALGQGPEFLTYFQNEAQLDKSGLPSDRFFAERPEGSVSTLKIQRTQQEDSAVYLCASSPQRTNPNYGYTFGSGTRLTVV.

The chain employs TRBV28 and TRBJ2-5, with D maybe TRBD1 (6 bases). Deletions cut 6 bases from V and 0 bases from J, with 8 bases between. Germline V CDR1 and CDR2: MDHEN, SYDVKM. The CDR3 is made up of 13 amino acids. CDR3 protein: CASSPGDQETQYF. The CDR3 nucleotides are TGTGCCAGCAGCCCAGGGGACCAAGAGACCCAGTACTTC.

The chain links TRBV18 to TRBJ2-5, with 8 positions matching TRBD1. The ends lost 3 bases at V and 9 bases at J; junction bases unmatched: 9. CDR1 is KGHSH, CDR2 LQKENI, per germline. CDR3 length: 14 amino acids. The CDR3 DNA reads TGTGCCAGCTCACCCCAGGGGACAGGATCGGCCCAGTACTTC. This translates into CASSPQGTGSAQYF.

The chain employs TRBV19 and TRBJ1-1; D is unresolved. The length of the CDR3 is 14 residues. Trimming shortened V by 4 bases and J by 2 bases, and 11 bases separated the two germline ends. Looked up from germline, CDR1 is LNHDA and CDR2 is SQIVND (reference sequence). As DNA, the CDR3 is TGTGCCAGTAGTAGCGGGCCTCAAAACACTGAAGCTTTCTTT. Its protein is CASSSGPQNTEAFF.

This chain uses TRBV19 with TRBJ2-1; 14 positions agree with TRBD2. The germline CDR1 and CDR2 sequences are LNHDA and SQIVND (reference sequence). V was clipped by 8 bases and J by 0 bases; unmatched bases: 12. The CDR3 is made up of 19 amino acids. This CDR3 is CASEPGLAGAGSSYNEQFF. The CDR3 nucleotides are TGTGCCAGTGAACCGGGACTAGCGGGAGCCGGGAGCTCCTACAATGAGCAGTTCTTC. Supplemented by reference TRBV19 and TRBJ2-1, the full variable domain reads DGGITQSPKYLFRKEGQNVTLSCEQNLNHDAMYWYRQDPGQGLRLIYYSQIVNDFQKGDIAEGYSVSREKKESFPLTVTSAQKNPTAFYLCASEPGLAGAGSSYNEQFFGPGTRLTVL.

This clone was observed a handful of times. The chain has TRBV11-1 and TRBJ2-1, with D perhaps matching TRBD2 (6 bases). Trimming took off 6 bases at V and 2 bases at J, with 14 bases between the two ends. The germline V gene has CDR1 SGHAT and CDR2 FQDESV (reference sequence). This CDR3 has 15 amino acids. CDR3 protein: CASSAGSDPYNEQFF. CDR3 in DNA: TGTGCCAGCAGTGCCGGGAGCGATCCCTACAATGAGCAGTTCTTC.

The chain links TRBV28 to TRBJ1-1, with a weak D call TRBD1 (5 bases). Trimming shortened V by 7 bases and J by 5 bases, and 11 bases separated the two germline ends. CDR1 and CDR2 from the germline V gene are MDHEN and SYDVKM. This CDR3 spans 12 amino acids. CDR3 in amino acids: CASTGGGTEAFF. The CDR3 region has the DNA TGTGCCAGCACCGGGGGGGGTACTGAAGCTTTCTTT. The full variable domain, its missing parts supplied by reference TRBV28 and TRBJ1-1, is DVKVTQSSRYLVKRTGEKVFLECVQDMDHENMFWYRQDPGLGLRLIYFSYDVKMKEKGDIPEGYSVSREKKERFSLILESASTNQTSMYLCASTGGGTEAFFGQGTRLTVV.

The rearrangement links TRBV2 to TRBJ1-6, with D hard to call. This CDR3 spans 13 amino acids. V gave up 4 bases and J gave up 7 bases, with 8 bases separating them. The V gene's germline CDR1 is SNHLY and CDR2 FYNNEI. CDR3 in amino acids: CASSVGRNSPLHF. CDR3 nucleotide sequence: TGTGCCAGCAGTGTGGGCAGAAATTCACCCCTCCACTTT.